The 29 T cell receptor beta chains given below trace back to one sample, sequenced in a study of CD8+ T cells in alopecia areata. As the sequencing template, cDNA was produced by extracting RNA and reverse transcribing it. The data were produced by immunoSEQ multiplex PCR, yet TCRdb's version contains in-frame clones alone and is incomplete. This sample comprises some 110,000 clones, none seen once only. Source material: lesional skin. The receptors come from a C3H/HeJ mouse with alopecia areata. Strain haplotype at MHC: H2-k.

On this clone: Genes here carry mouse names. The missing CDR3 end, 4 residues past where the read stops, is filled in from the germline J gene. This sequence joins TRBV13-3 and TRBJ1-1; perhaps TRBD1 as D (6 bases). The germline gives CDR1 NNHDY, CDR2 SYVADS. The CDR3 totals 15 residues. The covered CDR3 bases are TGTGCCAGCAGTGATGACACTGGGGGGGCGCGA. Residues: CASSDDTGGAR. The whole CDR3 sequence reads CASSDDTGGAREVFF.

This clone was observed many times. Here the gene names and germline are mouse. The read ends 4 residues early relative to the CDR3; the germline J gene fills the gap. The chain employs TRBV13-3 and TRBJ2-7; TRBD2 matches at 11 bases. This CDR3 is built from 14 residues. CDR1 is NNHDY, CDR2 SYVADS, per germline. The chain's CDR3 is CASSAGLGAYEQYF. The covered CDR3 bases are TGTGCCAGCAGCGCGGGACTGGGGGCTTAT.

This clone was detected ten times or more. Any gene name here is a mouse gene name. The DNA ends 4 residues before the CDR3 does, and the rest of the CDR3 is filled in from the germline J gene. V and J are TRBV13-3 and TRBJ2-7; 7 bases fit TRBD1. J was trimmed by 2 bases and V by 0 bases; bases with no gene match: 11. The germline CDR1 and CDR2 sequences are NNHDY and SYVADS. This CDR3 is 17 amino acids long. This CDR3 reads CASSDGPSTGAPYEQYF. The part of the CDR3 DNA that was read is TGTGCCAGCAGTGATGGGCCCTCTACAGGGGCCCCCTAT.

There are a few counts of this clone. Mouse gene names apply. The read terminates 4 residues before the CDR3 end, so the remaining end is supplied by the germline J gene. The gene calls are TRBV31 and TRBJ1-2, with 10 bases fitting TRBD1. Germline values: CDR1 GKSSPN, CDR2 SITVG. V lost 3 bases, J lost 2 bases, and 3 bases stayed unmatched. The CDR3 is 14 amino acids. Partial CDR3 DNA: TGTGCCTGGAGCCCGACAGGGGGCAACTCC. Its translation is CAWSPTGGNS. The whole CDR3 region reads CAWSPTGGNSDYTF.

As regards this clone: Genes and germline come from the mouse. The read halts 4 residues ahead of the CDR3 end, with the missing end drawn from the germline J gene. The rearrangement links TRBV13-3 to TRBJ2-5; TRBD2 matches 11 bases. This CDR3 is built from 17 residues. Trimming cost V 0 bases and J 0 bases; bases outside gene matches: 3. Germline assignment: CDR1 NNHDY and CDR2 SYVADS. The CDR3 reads CASSDARTGGNQDTQYF. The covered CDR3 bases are TGTGCCAGCAGTGATGCGAGGACTGGGGGGAACCAAGAC.

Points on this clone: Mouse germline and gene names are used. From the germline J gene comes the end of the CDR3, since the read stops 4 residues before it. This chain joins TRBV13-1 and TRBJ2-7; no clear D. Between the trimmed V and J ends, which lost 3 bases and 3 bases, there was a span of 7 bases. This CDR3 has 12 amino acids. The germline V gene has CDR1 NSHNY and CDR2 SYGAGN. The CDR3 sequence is CASSGHNYEQYF. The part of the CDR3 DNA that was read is TGTGCCAGCAGTGGTCACAACTAT.

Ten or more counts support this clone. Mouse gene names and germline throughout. The CDR3 is CASSDARDRGQGYAEQFF. Incomplete CDR3 DNA: TGTGCCAGCAGTGATGCAAGGGACAGGGGGCAGGGCTATGCT. V is TRBV13-3 and J is TRBJ2-1; the match to TRBD1 covers 12 bases. With the read ending 4 residues before the CDR3 end, the germline J gene is used to fill in that end. Per germline, CDR1 NNHDY and CDR2 SYVADS. The V gene end was trimmed by 0 bases and the J gene end by 3 bases; junction bases not matched to a gene: 7. The CDR3 length is 18 residues.

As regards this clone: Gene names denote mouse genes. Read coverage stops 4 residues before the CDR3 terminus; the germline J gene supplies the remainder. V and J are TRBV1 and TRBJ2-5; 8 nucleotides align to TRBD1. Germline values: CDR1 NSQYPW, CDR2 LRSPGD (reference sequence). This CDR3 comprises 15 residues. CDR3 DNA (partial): TGCACCTGCAGTGCCTTCCAGGGGGCGGGGGAC. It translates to CTCSAFQGAGD. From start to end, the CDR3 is CTCSAFQGAGDTQYF.

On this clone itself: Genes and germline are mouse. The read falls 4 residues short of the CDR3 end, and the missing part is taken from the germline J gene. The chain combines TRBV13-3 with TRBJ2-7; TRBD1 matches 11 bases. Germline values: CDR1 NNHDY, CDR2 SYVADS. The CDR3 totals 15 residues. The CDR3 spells CASSVPGTGGYEQYF. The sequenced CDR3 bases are TGTGCCAGCAGTGTTCCCGGGACAGGGGGTTAT.

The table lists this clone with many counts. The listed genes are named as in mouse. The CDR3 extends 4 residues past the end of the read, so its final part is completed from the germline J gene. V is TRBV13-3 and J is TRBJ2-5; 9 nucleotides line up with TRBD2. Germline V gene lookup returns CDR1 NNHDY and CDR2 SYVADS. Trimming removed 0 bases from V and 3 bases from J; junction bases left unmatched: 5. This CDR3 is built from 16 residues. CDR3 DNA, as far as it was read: TGTGCCAGCAGTGATGGGAGAACTGGGGGGCAAGAC. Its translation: CASSDGRTGGQD. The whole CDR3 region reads CASSDGRTGGQDTQYF.

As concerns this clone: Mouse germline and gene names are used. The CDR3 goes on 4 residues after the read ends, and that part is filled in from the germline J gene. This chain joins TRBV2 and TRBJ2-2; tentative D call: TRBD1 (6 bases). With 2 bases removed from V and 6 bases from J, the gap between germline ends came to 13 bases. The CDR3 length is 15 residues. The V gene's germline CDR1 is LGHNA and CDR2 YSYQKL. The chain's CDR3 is CASSQSGDGSGQLYF. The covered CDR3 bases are TGTGCCAGCAGCCAATCAGGGGACGGGTCCGGG. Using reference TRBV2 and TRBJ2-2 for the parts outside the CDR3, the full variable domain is DPKIIQKPKYLVAVTGSEKILICEQYLGHNAMYWYRQSAKKPLEFMFSYSYQKLMDNQTASSRFQPQSSKKNHLDLQITALKPDDSATYFCASSQSGDGSGQLYFGEGSKLTVL.

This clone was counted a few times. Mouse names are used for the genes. The part of the CDR3 DNA that was read is TGCACCTGCAGTGCACAGGGGACACCTGCAAACTCC. It encodes CTCSAQGTPANS. The whole CDR3 region reads CTCSAQGTPANSDYTF. The chain recombines TRBV1 with TRBJ1-2; D may be TRBD1 (6 bases). The read stops 4 residues short of the end of the CDR3; the missing end is completed from the germline J gene. V was shortened by 2 bases and J by 0 bases, with 13 bases between the two germline ends. This CDR3 spans 16 amino acids. Per germline, CDR1 NSQYPW and CDR2 LRSPGD (reference sequence). Filled out from reference TRBV1 and TRBJ1-2, the complete variable domain reads VTLLEQNPRWRLVPRGQAVNLRCILKNSQYPWMSWYQQDLQKQLQWLFTLRSPGDKEVKSLPGADYLATRVTDTELRLQVANMSQGRTLYCTCSAQGTPANSDYTFGSGTRLLVI.

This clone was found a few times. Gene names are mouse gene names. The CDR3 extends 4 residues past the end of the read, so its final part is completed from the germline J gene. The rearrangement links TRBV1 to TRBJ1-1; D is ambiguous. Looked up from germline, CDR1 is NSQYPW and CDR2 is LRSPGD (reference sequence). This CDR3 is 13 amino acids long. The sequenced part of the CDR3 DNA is TGCACCTGCAGTGCAGTCCTGGCCCCA. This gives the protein CTCSAVLAP. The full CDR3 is CTCSAVLAPEVFF.

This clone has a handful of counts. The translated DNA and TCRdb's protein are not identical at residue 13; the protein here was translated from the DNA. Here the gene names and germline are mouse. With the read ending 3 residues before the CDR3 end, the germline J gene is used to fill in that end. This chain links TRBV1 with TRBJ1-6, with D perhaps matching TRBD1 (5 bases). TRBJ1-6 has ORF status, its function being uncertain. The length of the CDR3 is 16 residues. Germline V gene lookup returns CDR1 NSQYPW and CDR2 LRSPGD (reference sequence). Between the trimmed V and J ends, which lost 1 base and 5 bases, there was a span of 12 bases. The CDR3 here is CTCSAVDPGNNSPLYF. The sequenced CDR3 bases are TGCACCTGCAGTGCAGTTGATCCAGGGAATAATTCGCCC.

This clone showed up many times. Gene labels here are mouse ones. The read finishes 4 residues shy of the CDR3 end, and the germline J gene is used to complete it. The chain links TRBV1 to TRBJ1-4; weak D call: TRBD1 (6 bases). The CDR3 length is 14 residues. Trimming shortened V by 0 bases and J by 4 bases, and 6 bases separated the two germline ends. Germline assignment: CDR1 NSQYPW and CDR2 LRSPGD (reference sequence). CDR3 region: CTCSAEGHNERLFF. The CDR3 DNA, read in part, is TGCACCTGCAGTGCAGAGGGACACAACGAA.

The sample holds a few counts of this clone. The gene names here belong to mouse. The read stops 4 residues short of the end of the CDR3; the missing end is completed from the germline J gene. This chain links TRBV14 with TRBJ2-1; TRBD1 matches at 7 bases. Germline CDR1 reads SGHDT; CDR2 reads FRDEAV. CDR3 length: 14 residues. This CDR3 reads CASSFGTAGAEQFF. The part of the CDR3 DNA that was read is TGTGCCAGCAGTTTCGGGACAGCTGGGGCT.

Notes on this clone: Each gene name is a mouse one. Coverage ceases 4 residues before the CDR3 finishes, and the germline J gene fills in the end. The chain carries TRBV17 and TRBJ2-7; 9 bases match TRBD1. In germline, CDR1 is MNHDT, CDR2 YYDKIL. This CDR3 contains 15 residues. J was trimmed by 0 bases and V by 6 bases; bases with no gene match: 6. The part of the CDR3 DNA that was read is TGTGCTAGCAGCTCCGACAGGGGGAGCTCCTAT. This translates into CASSSDRGSSY. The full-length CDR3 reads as CASSSDRGSSYEQYF.

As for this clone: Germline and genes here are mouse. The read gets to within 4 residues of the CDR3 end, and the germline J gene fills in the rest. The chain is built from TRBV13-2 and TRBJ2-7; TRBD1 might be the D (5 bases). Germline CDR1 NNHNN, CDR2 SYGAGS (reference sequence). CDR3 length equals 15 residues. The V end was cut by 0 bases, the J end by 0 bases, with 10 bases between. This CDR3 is CASGDGGVGSYEQYF. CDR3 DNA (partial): TGTGCCAGCGGTGATGGAGGGGTGGGCTCCTAT.

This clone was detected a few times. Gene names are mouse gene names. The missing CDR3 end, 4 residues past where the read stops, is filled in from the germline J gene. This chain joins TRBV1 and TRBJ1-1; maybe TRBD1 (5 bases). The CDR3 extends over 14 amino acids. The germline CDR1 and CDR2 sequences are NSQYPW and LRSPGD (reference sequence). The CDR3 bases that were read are TGCACCTGCAGTGGAGTCAGGGTAGGGACA. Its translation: CTCSGVRVGT. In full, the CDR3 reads CTCSGVRVGTEVFF.

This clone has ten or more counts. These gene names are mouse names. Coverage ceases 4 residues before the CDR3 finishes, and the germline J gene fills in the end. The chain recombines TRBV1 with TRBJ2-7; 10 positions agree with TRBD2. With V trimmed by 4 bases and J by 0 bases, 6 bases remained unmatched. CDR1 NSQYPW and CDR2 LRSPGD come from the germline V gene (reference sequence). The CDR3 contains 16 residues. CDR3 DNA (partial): TGCACCTGCAGTGGGACTGGGGGCCTGAGCTCCTAT. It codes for CTCSGTGGLSSY. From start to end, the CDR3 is CTCSGTGGLSSYEQYF.

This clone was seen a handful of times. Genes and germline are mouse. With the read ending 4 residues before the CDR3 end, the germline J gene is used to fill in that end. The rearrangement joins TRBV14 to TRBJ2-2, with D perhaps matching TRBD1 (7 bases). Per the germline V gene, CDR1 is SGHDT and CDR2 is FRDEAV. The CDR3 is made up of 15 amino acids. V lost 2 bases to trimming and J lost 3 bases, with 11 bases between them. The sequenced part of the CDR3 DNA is TGTGCCAGCAGTTTGAGGGGGCGAGACACCGGG. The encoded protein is CASSLRGRDTG. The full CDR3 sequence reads CASSLRGRDTGQLYF.

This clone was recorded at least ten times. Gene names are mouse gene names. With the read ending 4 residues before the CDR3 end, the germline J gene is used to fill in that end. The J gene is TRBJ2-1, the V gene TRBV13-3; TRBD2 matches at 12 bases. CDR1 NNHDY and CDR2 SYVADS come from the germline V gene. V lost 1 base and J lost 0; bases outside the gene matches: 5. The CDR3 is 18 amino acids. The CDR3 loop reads CASSDPGLGGDNYAEQFF. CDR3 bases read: TGTGCCAGCAGTGATCCGGGACTGGGGGGAGATAACTATGCT.

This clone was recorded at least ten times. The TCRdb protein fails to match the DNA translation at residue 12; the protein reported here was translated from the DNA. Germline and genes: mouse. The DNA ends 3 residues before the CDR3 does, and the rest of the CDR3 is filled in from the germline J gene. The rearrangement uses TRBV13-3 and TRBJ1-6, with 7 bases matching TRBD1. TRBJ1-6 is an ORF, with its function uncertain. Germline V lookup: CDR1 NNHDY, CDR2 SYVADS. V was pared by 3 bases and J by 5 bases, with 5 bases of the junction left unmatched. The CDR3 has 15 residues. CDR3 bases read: TGTGCCAGCAGTGTTAGGGACAGCAATAATTCGCCC. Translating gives CASSVRDSNNSP. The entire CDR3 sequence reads CASSVRDSNNSPLYF.

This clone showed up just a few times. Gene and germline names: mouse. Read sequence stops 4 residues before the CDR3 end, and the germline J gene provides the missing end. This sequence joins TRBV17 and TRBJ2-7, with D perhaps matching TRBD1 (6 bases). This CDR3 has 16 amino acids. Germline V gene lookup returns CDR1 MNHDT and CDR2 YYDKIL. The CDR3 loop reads CASSRDRSAGEDEQYF. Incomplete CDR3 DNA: TGTGCTAGCAGTAGAGATCGGTCGGCAGGGGAGGAT.

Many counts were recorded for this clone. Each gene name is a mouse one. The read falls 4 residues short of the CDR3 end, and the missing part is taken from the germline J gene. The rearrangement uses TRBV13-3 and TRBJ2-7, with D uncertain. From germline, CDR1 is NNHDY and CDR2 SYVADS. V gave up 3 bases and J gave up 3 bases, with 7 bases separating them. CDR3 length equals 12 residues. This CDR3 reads CASSGRLYEQYF. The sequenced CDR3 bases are TGTGCCAGCAGTGGGAGACTCTAT.

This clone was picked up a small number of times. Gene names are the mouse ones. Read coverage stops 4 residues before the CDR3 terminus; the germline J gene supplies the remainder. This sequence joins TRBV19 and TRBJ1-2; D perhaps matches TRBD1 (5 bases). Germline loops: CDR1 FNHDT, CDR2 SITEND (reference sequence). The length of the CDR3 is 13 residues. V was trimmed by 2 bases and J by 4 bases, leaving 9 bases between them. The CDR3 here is CASSMTVGSDYTF. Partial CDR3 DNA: TGTGCCAGCAGTATGACAGTTGGCTCC. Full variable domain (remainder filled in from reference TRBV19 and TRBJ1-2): GGIITQTPKFLIGQEGQKLTLKCQQNFNHDTMYWYRQDSGKGLRLIYYSITENDLQKGDLSEGYDASREKKSSFSLTVTSAQKNEMAVFLCASSMTVGSDYTFGSGTRLLVI.

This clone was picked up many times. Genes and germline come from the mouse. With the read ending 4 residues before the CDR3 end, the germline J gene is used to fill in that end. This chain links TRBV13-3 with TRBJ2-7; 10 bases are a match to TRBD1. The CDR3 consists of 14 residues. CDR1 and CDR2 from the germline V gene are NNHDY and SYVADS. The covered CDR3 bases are TGTGCCAGCAGTGATAGCGGGACAGGGGAT. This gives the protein CASSDSGTGD. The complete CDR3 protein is CASSDSGTGDEQYF.

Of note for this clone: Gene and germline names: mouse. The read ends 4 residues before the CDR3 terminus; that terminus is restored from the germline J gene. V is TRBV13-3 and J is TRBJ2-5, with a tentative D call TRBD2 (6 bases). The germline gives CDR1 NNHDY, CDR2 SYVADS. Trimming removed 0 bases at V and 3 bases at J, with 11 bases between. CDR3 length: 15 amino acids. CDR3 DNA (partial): TGTGCCAGCAGTGATGCGACACTGGGTCAAGAC. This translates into CASSDATLGQD. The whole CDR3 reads CASSDATLGQDTQYF.

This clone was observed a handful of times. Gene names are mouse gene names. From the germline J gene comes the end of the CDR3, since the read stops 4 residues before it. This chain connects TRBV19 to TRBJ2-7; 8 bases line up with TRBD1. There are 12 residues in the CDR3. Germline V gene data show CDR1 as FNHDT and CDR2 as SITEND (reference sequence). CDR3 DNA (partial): TGTGCCAGCAGCCAGGGGGCTTAT. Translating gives CASSQGAY. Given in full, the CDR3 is CASSQGAYEQYF.